The rows below give T cell receptor beta chains drawn from one sample of a study of T-cell reconstitution after alpha-beta-depleted transplantation in children. One entry per CDR3 protein, called by TCRdb with MiXCR from the PCR reads. The sample contains nearly 550,000 distinct CDR3 sequences, 15% to 20% of which appear only once. The sequenced sample was PBMCs from the stem cell graft donor, obtained from the stem cell graft. The receptors derive from a human donor who donated a stem cell graft to a child with acute lymphoblastic leukemia. The CDR3 runs from the conserved cysteine through the conserved F or W. The D gene is left open where the match is weak. Clone size is not always given. Where it is, it says once, few, many or a class for expanded clones.

V gene,J gene,clone size,D gene,CDR3 DNA,CDR3 protein
TRBV5-6,TRBJ2-2,few,-,TGTGCCAGCAGCCCAATCTCAAACACCGGGGAGCTGTTTTTT,CASSPISNTGELFF
TRBV19,TRBJ2-7,few,-,TGTGCCAGTAGTATGAGGACATCCTACGAGCAGTACTTC,CASSMRTSYEQYF
TRBV14,TRBJ2-1,-,-,TGTGCCAGCAGTCCCTCGCCCCACGGGGGGCCCTACAATGAGCAGTTCTTC,CASSPSPHGGPYNEQFF
TRBV29-1,TRBJ2-1,-,TRBD2,TGCAGCGTTGAAGAGTCAGCGGGGTCAGGGAACCCCTACAATGAGCAGTTCTTC,CSVEESAGSGNPYNEQFF
TRBV20-1,TRBJ2-4,few,-,TGCAGTGCTAGAGATCTGGGCCAGGCGGCCAAAAACATTCAGTACTTC,CSARDLGQAAKNIQYF
TRBV9,TRBJ2-3,few,TRBD1,TGTGCCAGCAGCGTAGTGACAGGGGCTTTGGATACGCAGTATTTT,CASSVVTGALDTQYF
TRBV11-2,TRBJ2-6,few,TRBD1,TGTGCCAGCAGCCCCGCGTTGGGACAGGAGAGCTCTGGGGCCAACGTCCTGACTTTC,CASSPALGQESSGANVLTF
TRBV20-1,TRBJ1-1,-,TRBD1,TGCAGTGCTCAGGGGGGACACACTGAAGCTTTCTTT,CSAQGGHTEAFF
TRBV27,TRBJ2-1,many,TRBD1,TGTGCCAGCAGTTTAATAACAGGGGGTAGCAATGAGCAGTTCTTC,CASSLITGGSNEQFF
TRBV24-1,TRBJ1-5,-,-,TGTGCCACCAGTGAATCAGAATATAGCAATCAGCCCCAGCATTTT,CATSESEYSNQPQHF
TRBV7-9,TRBJ1-4,-,-,TGTGCCAGCAGAGCCGCGGGACGGAATAATGAAAAACTGTTTTTT,CASRAAGRNNEKLFF
TRBV5-1,TRBJ1-1,-,-,TGCGCCAGCAGCTTGGAGGGTGCCCAAGTCGGCACTGAAGCTTTCTTT,CASSLEGAQVGTEAFF
TRBV3-1,TRBJ2-3,-,TRBD2,TGTGCCAGCAGCCCCTTAGCGGGACGCACAGATACGCAGTATTTT,CASSPLAGRTDTQYF
TRBV29-1,TRBJ1-1,few,-,TGCAGCGTTGAAGCAGGGGCGGAGACTGAAGCTTTCTTT,CSVEAGAETEAFF
TRBV20-1,TRBJ2-1,-,-,TGCAGTGCTAGAGCGGGAGCGACCTCCTACAATGAGCAGTTCTTC,CSARAGATSYNEQFF
TRBV12-3/TRBV12-4,TRBJ2-7,-,TRBD2,TGTGCCAGCAGTCTTAGCCCTCGGGGGGAAACCTACGAGCAGTACTTC,CASSLSPRGETYEQYF
TRBV5-5,TRBJ2-7,few,TRBD1,TGTGCCAGCAGCGGCAGGGACAGAGAAAGGGTTGAGCAGTACTTC,CASSGRDRERVEQYF
TRBV20-1,TRBJ2-5,-,-,TGCAGTGCGGCGGACAGGGGTAGCGGGGGGACCCAGTACTTC,CSAADRGSGGTQYF
TRBV20-1,TRBJ2-5,few,-,TGCAGTGCTAGAGATCATCTAACAGGGAACCAAGAGACCCAGTACTTC,CSARDHLTGNQETQYF
TRBV28,TRBJ2-7,-,-,TGTGCCAGCAGTACTGACCGGGACTCCTTGTACGAGCAGTACTTC,CASSTDRDSLYEQYF
TRBV25-1,TRBJ1-2,-,-,TGTGCCAGCAGTGAATTAGACAGTCCCTATGGCTACACCTTC,CASSELDSPYGYTF
TRBV27,TRBJ2-7,-,-,TGTGCCAGCAGTTTCCGGCCGGGGTCCGCCTACGAGCAGTACTTC,CASSFRPGSAYEQYF
TRBV5-1,TRBJ1-1,-,-,TGCGCCAGCAGCTTGGAGGGGGAAGAAACTGAAGCTTTCTTT,CASSLEGEETEAFF
TRBV25-1,TRBJ2-3,few,TRBD1,TGTGCCAGCGGAAGGACAGGGGGCACAGATACGCAGTATTTT,CASGRTGGTDTQYF
TRBV12-3/TRBV12-4,TRBJ2-1,few,-,TGTGCCAGCAGTGGGGACAGCGGGCCTTACAATGAGCAGTTCTTC,CASSGDSGPYNEQFF
TRBV4-2,TRBJ2-5,-,TRBD2,TGTGCCAGCAGCCAAGTCTGGCGGGAGAACCAAGAGACCCAGTACTTC,CASSQVWRENQETQYF
TRBV5-1,TRBJ1-2,-,-,TGCGCCAGCAGCTTGGATACCGGTAACTATGGCTACACCTTC,CASSLDTGNYGYTF
TRBV9,TRBJ2-7,few,-,TGTGCCAGCAGCGCCGACAGACTCTCCTACGAGCAGTACTTC,CASSADRLSYEQYF
TRBV4-2,TRBJ2-7,-,TRBD1,TGTGCCAGCAGCGACCTGACAGGGGGTTCTTCAAGTCTGAACTACGAGCAGTACTTC,CASSDLTGGSSSLNYEQYF
TRBV7-9,TRBJ2-2,-,TRBD2,TGTGCCAGCAGCTTGCTAGCGGGAGTCGCCGGGGAGCTGTTTTTT,CASSLLAGVAGELFF
TRBV5-1,TRBJ2-2,-,-,-,CASSLNSSPFGAGELFF
TRBV30,TRBJ2-2,few,TRBD2,TGTGCCTGGAGTGTAACTAGCGGGACCACCGGGGAGCTGTTTTTT,CAWSVTSGTTGELFF
TRBV12-3/TRBV12-4,TRBJ1-5,many,-,TGTGCCAGCAGAAAATCCGACGGATCCAATCAGCCCCAGCATTTT,CASRKSDGSNQPQHF
TRBV20-1,TRBJ2-5,-,TRBD2,TGCAGTGCAGCGGGAGGGGAGACCCAGTACTTC,CSAAGGETQYF
TRBV20-1,TRBJ2-5,-,-,TGCAGTGCTAGACAGGGGAGGGAGACCCAGTACTTC,CSARQGRETQYF
TRBV29-1,TRBJ2-5,-,TRBD1,TGCAGCGTTGAAGATAGCCGGACAGGGGGCGCGAATTTGACCCAGTACTTC,CSVEDSRTGGANLTQYF
TRBV5-1,TRBJ2-7,few,-,TGCGCCAGCAGCTTTGAGGGGGGACTCTCCTACGAGCAGTACTTC,CASSFEGGLSYEQYF
TRBV7-9,TRBJ1-3,few,-,TGTGCCAGCAGCGGCGGATACTCTGGAAACACCATATATTTT,CASSGGYSGNTIYF
TRBV14,TRBJ2-7,-,TRBD2,TGTGCCAGCAGCCAAGTCATACTAGCGGGAGGTGAGGAGCAGTACTTC,CASSQVILAGGEEQYF
TRBV12-3/TRBV12-4,TRBJ1-2,-,-,TGTGCCATTAGTATCGGGGCTTTGGGGAATTATGGCTACACCTTC,CAISIGALGNYGYTF
TRBV15,TRBJ2-2,-,-,TGTGCCACCAGCAGAGGACAGACGAACACCGGGGAGCTGTTTTTT,CATSRGQTNTGELFF
TRBV7-9,TRBJ1-1,few,-,TGTGCCAGCAGCTTAGCGGGGTGGACTGAAGCTTTCTTT,CASSLAGWTEAFF
TRBV12-3/TRBV12-4,TRBJ2-3,-,TRBD2,TGTGCCAGCACCCTGGGGGGACTAGCGGGGGCCACAGATACGCAGTATTTT,CASTLGGLAGATDTQYF
TRBV29-1,TRBJ2-2,few,-,TGCAGCGTACTAGGGGGGACCGGGGAGCTGTTTTTT,CSVLGGTGELFF
TRBV4-1,TRBJ2-7,-,TRBD2,TGCGCCAGCAGCCAACTAGCGGACTACGAGCAGTACTTC,CASSQLADYEQYF